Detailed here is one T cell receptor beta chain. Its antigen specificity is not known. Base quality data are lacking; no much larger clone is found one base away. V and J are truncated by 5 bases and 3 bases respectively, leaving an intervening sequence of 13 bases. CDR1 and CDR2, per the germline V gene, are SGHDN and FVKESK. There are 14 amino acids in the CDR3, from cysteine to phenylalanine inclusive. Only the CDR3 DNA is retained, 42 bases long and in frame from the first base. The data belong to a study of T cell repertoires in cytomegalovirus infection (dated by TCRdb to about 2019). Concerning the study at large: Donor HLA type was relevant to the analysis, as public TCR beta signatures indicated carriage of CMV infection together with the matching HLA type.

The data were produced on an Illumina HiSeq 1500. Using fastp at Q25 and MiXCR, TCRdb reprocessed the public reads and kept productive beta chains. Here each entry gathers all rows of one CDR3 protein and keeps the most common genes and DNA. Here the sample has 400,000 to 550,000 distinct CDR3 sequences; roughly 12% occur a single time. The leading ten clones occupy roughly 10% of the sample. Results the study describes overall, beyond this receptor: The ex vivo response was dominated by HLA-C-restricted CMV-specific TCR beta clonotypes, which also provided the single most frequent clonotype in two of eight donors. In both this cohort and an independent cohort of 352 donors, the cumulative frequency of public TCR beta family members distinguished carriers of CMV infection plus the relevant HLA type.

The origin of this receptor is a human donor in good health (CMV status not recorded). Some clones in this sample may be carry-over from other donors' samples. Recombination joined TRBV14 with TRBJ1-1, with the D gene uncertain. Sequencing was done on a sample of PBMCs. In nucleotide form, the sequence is TGTGCCAGCAGCACGAAGGCATTGGACACTGAAGCTTTCTTT. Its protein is CASSTKALDTEAFF.